Here is one TCR beta chain with its context. Its antigen is currently unknown. The data were obtained in a study of vaccination effects on CD4 cells after COVID-19. The wider study: Post-vaccine specimens arrived a median 72 days past the second dose.

TCRdb keeps only in-frame clones here, not all; method: immunoSEQ multiplex PCR. The sample consists of more than 40,000 clones, 65% to 75% of them appearing once. Using viral peptide pools, the ViraFEST assay grew out antigen-specific CD4+ T cells prior to sequencing. Culture proceeded for approximately 9 days, and CD4+ T cells were then isolated. Two doses of BNT162b2 or mRNA-1273 vaccine were administered to participants. V trimming: 7 bases; J trimming: 2 bases; junction bases outside the gene matches: 4. The germline CDR1 and CDR2 sequences are SGHRS and YFSETQ. The CDR3 has 14 amino acids. Whole-study findings and limits: Late post-vaccination samples showed marked contraction of infection- and vaccine-induced clones.

Sequences were derived from CD4+ T cells from PBMCs cultured with HCoV-OC43 spike peptides, sampled after COVID-19 vaccination. Sample subset: HCoV-OC43 spike overlapping peptide pool stimulation. This sequence joins TRBV5-1 and TRBJ2-3, with 10 bases fitting TRBD2. The TCR comes from a human donor who received a COVID-19 vaccine. The CDR3 DNA reads as TGCGCCAGCGGAGCGGGGGGGCCCACAGATACGCAGTATTTT. Translated, it gives CASGAGGPTDTQYF. The full variable domain, completed using reference TRBV5-1 and TRBJ2-3, is KAGVTQTPRYLIKTRGQQVTLSCSPISGHRSVSWYQQTPGQGLQFLFEYFSETQRNKGNFPGRFSGRQFSNSRSEMNVSTLELGDSALYLCASGAGGPTDTQYFGPGTRLTVL.